There are a few counts of the clone carrying this T cell receptor (beta chain). What it recognizes is unknown. Individual cDNA molecules received unique molecular identifiers in the library. TCRdb used MiXCR to reprocess the RACE reads, holding one entry per CDR3 protein. The sample includes fewer than 150,000 distinct CDR3 sequences, roughly 13% of them seen just once. This sample is part of a study of human T cells and chemical hapten exposure. Study summary: Patients' scalps got diphenylcyclopropenone weekly throughout the approximately 25-week study. The study's findings and limits: With DPC sensitization, TCRs exceeding 1 in 1000 frequency showed no change.

Germline lookup yields CDR1 DFQATT and CDR2 SNEGSKA (reference sequence). The ends were cut back, 6 bases at V and 6 bases at J, with 12 bases in the middle. The CDR3 contains 11 residues. Time point denoted: patch test 1, 2 weeks after DPC sensitization. Indicated treatment: therapeutic diphenylcyclopropenone sensitization with weekly scalp DPC. Researchers extracted total RNA from unfractionated whole blood. V usage is TRBV20-1 and J usage is TRBJ2-7; the D gene is possibly TRBD1 (6 bases). This material consisted of whole blood, taken in connection with sensitization to the hapten diphenylcyclopropenone (DPC). The receptor was isolated from a man younger than 35 with alopecia areata. Some clones in this sample may be carry-over from other donors' samples. The CDR3 nucleotides are TGCAGTGCGATGACAGGCCCCGAGCAGTACTTC. This gives the protein CSAMTGPEQYF.